The 9 T cell receptor beta chains below all came from one sample that was sequenced in a study of blood T cells in healthy people across ages. It was with a sample-barcoded 5' primer and a J-beta primer mix that a second PCR of about 6 to 12 cycles was run. TCRdb used MiXCR to reprocess the 5' RACE reads, holding one entry per CDR3 protein. The sample lists roughly 2 million distinct CDR3 sequences; around half were seen once. Specimen: blood. These receptors all come from a middle-aged woman in good health.

Concerning this clonotype itself: A read error may produce the germline difference seen at one junction end. The chain joins TRBV6-2 or TRBV6-3 to TRBJ2-2; D is unclear. The CDR3 totals 13 residues. The germline CDR1 and CDR2 sequences are MNHEY and SVGEGT. The CDR3 spells CASSYLRTRELFF. CDR3 bases: TGTGCCAGCAGTTATCTGCGCACCAGGGAGCTGTTTTTT.

Here the CDR3 reads CASSPPGWTQYF. CDR3 in DNA: TGTGCCAGCAGCCCGCCCGGGTGGACCCAGTACTTC. The chain is built from TRBV3-1 and TRBJ2-5, with D unclear. Germline V lookup: CDR1 LGHDT, CDR2 YNNKEL (reference sequence). The CDR3 spans 12 residues. Trimming left V 4 bases short and J 7 bases short, with 10 bases between.

This clonotype came up once. One end of the junction does not line up with germline, which may come from a read error. V and J are TRBV19 and TRBJ2-7, with D maybe TRBD1 (5 bases). The CDR3 is 15 residues long. Germline V gene sequence: CDR1 LNHDA, CDR2 SQIVND (reference sequence). CDR3 DNA sequence: TGTGCCAGCAGTATAGATGGTGCAGGGTCGACCGAGCAGTACTTC. It is translated as CASSIDGAGSTEQYF.

The table lists this clonotype with a few counts. The chain carries TRBV6-1 and TRBJ1-1; tentative D call: TRBD1 (6 bases). The CDR3 runs 16 residues. CDR1 is MNHNS, CDR2 SASEGT, per germline. V lost 6 bases, J lost 1 base, and 18 bases lay in between. CDR3 DNA: TGTGCCAGCAGGGAGAGAGGGACAAGGGAGAACACTGAAGCTTTCTTT. Translated: CASRERGTRENTEAFF.

The genes are TRBV7-9 and TRBJ2-1; 7 bases align to TRBD1. CDR1 SEHNR and CDR2 FQNEAQ come from the germline V gene (reference sequence). V lost 7 bases, J lost 7 bases, and 22 bases stayed unmatched. The CDR3 is 18 amino acids. The CDR3 bases are TGTGCCAGCACCCAGCCCTTAGACAGGGTAGGAGGTCTGAATGAGCAGTTCTTC. Its protein is CASTQPLDRVGGLNEQFF.

The chain links TRBV29-1 to TRBJ2-2; weak D call: TRBD2 (6 bases). The germline V and J ends were trimmed by 7 bases and 2 bases, with 14 bases remaining between them. This CDR3 is 14 amino acids long. CDR1 is SQVTM, CDR2 ANQGSEA, per germline. CDR3 amino acids: CSGGGTANTGELFF. The CDR3, as DNA: TGCAGCGGGGGCGGGACGGCAAACACCGGGGAGCTGTTTTTT.

The chain recombines TRBV19 with TRBJ1-2, with 8 bases identical to TRBD1. V gave up 3 bases and J gave up 3 bases; unmatched junction bases: 9. This CDR3 is 16 amino acids long. Germline V gives CDR1 LNHDA, CDR2 SQIVND (reference sequence). The CDR3 here is CASSIRTGSGHYGYTF. For the CDR3, the DNA is TGTGCCAGTAGTATCCGGACAGGGTCCGGGCACTATGGCTACACCTTC.

The table lists this clonotype with a few counts. The genes are TRBV5-1 and TRBJ2-1; TRBD2 agrees at 9 bases. With 3 bases clipped from V and 5 bases from J, the junction kept 6 bases outside the gene matches. The length of the CDR3 is 15 residues. Germline V gives CDR1 SGHRS, CDR2 YFSETQ. The CDR3 loop is CASSYGLALNNEQFF. The CDR3 coding sequence is TGCGCCAGCAGCTACGGACTAGCGCTTAACAATGAGCAGTTCTTC.

This sequence joins TRBV18 and TRBJ2-1; 12 nucleotides match TRBD1. Germline V CDR1 and CDR2: KGHSH, LQKENI. V lost 9 bases and J lost 7; bases outside the gene matches: 7. This CDR3 region has 14 residues. CDR3: CASTGTGGTNEQFF. As DNA, the CDR3 is TGTGCCAGTACCGGGACAGGGGGCACGAATGAGCAGTTCTTC.